The entry below gives a single T cell receptor beta chain sequence along with its context. Its antigen is not identified. The data derive from a study of T cell responses to AZD1222 COVID-19 vaccine. About the research overall: Recipients boosted at about 4 weeks or about 12 weeks are pooled.

Findings and limits, study-wide: Two doses of AZD1222 preceded a rise in Spike-specific TCR breadth and depth. Recipients of AZD1222 seropositive at baseline numbered only 6 or 7. Clonal diversity may have been underestimated in mostly white British donors.

Repertoires were generated with immunoSEQ multiplex PCR, while TCRdb's copy carries only in-frame clones and drops some. The table lists 95,000 to 100,000 clones, approximately 90% of them singletons, with roughly 13% in the top ten. This specimen was peripheral blood, taken on day 0 of AZD1222 vaccination. The receptor comes from an adult in good health.

The CDR3, as DNA: TGTGCCAGCAGCCCCGGGACGGCCATTAACTATGGCTACACCTTC. Protein sequence: CASSPGTAINYGYTF. This chain connects TRBV27 to TRBJ1-2; D is possibly TRBD1 (5 bases). CDR1 is MNHEY, CDR2 SMNVEV, per germline (reference sequence). The CDR3 spans 15 residues. Trimming shortened V by 6 bases and J by 1 base, and 15 bases separated the two germline ends.